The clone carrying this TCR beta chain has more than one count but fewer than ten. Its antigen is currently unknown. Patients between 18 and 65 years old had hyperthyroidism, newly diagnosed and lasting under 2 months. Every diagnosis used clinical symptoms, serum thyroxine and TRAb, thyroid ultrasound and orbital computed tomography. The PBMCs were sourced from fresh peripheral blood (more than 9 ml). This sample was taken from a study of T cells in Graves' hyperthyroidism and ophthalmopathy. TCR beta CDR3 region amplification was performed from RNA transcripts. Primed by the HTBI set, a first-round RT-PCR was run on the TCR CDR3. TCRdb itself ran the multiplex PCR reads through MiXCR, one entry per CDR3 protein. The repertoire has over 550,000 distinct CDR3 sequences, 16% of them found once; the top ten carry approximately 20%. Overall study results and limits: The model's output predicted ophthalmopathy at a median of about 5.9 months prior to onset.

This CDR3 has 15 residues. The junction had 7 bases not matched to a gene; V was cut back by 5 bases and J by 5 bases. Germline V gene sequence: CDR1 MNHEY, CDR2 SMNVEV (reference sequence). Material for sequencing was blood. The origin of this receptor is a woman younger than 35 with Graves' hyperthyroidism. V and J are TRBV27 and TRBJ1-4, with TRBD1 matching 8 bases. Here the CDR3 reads CASSLTGERNEKLFF. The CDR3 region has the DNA TGTGCCAGCAGTCTGACAGGGGAGAGAAATGAAAAACTGTTTTTT. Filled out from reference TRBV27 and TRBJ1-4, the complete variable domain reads EAQVTQNPRYLITVTGKKLTVTCSQNMNHEYMSWYRQDPGLGLRQIYYSMNVEVTDKGDVPEGYKVSRKEKRNFPLILESPSPNQTSLYFCASSLTGERNEKLFFGSGTQLSVL.